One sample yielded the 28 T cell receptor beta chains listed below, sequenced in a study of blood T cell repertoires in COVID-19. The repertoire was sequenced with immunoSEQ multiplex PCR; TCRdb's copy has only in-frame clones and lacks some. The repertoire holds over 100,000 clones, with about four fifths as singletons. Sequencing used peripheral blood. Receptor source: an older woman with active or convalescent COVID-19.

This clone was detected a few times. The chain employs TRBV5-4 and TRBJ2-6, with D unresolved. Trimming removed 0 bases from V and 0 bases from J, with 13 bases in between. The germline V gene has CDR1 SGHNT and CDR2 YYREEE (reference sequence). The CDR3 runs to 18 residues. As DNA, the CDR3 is TGTGCCAGCAGCTTGGTGGCAGTGCAAAGCTCTGGGGCCAACGTCCTGACTTTC. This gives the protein CASSLVAVQSSGANVLTF.

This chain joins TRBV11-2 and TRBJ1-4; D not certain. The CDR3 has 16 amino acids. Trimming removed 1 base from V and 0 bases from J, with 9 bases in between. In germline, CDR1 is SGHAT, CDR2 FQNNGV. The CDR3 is CASSLGEFPTNEKLFF. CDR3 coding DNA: TGTGCCAGCAGCTTAGGAGAGTTCCCAACTAATGAAAAACTGTTTTTT.

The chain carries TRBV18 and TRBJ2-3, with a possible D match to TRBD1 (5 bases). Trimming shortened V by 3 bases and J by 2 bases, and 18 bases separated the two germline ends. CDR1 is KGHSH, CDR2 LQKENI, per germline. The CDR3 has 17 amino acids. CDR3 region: CASSPYGQGKPTDTQYF. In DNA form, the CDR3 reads TGTGCCAGCTCACCCTACGGCCAGGGAAAACCCACAGATACGCAGTATTTT.

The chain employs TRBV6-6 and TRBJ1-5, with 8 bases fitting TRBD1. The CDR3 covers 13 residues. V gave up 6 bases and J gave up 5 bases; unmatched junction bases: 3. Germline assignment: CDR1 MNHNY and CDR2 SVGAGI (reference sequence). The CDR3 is CASSGQGYQPQHF. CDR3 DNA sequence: TGTGCCAGCAGCGGACAGGGCTATCAGCCCCAGCATTTT.

CDR3 in DNA: TGTGCCAGCAGCGATTCACTACAGGGGGCCGCTCACCCCCTTGGTGGCTACACCTTC. Protein: CASSDSLQGAAHPLGGYTF. The V call is TRBV7-2, the J call TRBJ1-2; 9 bases are a match to TRBD1. Germline V CDR1 and CDR2: SGHTA, FQGNSA. The CDR3 extends over 19 amino acids. V lost 5 bases and J lost 7; bases outside the gene matches: 23.

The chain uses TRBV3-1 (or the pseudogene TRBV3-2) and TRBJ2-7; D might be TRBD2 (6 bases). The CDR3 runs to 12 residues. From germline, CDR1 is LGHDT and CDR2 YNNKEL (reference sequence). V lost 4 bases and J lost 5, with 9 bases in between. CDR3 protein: CASSRLANEQYF. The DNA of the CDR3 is TGTGCCAGCAGCCGTCTAGCGAACGAGCAGTACTTC.

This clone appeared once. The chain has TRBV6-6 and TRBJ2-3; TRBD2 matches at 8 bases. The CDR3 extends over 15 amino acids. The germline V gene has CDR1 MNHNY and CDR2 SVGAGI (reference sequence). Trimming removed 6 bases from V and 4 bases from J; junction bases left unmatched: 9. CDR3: CASRGSGSGADTQYF. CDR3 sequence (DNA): TGTGCCAGCAGGGGGAGCGGGAGCGGGGCAGATACGCAGTATTTT.

CDR3 sequence (DNA): TGTGCCAGCAGAGTCCCGGGGACTAACACCGGGGAGCTGTTTTTT. This translates into CASRVPGTNTGELFF. The chain is built from TRBV6-5 and TRBJ2-2, with D possibly being TRBD2 (6 bases). Trimming cost V 6 bases and J 2 bases, with 13 bases left between them. The germline gives CDR1 MNHEY, CDR2 SVGAGI. The CDR3 runs 15 residues.

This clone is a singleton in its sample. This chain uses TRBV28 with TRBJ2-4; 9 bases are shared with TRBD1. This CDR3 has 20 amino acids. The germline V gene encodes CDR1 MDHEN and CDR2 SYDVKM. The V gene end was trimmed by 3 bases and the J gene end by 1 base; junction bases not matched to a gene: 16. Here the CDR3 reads CASSFHYRDRVFHAKNIQYF. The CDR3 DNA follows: TGTGCCAGCAGTTTCCATTACCGGGACAGGGTTTTTCACGCCAAAAACATTCAGTACTTC.

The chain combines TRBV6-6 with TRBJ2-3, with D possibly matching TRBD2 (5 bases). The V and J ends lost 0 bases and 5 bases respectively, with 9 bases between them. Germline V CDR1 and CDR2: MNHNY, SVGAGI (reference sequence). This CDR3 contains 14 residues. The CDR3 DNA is TGTGCCAGCAGTTACTCGCGGGTGGTAGATACGCAGTATTTT. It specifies CASSYSRVVDTQYF.

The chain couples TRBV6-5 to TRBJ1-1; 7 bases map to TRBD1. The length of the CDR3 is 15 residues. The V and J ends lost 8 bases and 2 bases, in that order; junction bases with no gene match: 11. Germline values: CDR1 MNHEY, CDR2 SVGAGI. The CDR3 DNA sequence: TGTGCCAGCGGTCCCACGGGACAGCTAAACACTGAAGCTTTCTTT. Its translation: CASGPTGQLNTEAFF.

CDR3 region: CASIILGGQTSSYEQYV. The DNA for the CDR3 is TGTGCCAGCATCATCTTGGGTGGACAGACGAGCTCCTACGAGCAGTACGTC. The chain couples TRBV7-7 to TRBJ2-7, with D perhaps matching TRBD1 (6 bases). Trimming cost V 7 bases and J 0 bases, with 22 bases left between them. Germline V gives CDR1 SSHAT, CDR2 FNYEAQ (reference sequence). This CDR3 has 17 amino acids.

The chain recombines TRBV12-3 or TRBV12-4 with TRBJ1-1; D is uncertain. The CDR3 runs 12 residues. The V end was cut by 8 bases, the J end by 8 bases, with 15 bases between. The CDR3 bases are TGTGCCAGCGGGTTGGGCCACCGAGAAGCTTTCTTT. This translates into CASGLGHREAFF.

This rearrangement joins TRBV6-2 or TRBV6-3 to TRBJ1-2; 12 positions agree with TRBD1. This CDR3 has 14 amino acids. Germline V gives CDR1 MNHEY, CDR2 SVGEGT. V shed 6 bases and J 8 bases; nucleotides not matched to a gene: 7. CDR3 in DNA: TGTGCCAGCAGCGGGGACAGGGGGCGAAGGGGCTACACCTTC. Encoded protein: CASSGDRGRRGYTF.

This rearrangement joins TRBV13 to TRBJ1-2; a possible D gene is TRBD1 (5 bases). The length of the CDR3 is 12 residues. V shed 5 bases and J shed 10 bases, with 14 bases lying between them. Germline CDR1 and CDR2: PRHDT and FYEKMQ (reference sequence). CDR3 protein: CASSPGLPYYTF. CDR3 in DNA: TGTGCCAGCAGCCCGGGACTACCTTACTACACCTTC.

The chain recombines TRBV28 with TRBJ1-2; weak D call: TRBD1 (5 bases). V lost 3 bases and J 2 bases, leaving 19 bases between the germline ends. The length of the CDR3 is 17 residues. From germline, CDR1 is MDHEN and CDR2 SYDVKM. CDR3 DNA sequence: TGTGCCAGCAGTTTGACCGGGGGGATAAGCGCCAACTATGGCTACACCTTC. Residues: CASSLTGGISANYGYTF.

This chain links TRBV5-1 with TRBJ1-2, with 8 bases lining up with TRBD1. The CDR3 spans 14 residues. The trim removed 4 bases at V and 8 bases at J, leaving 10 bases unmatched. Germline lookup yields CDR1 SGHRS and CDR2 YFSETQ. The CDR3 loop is CASSRELTGEGYTF. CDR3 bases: TGCGCCAGCAGCCGAGAGCTGACAGGGGAAGGCTACACCTTC.

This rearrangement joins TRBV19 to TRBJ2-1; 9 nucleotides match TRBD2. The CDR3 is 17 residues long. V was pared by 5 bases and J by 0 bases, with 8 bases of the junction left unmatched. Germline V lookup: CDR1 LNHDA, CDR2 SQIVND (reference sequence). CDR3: CASSLGRLAASYNEQFF. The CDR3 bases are TGTGCCAGTAGTCTGGGGCGACTAGCGGCCTCCTACAATGAGCAGTTCTTC.

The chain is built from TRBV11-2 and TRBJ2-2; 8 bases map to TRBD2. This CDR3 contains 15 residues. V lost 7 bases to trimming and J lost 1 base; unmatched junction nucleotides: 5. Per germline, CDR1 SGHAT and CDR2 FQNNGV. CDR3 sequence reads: CASIASGLNTGELFF. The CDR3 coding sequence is TGTGCCAGCATCGCTAGCGGGTTGAACACCGGGGAGCTGTTTTTT.

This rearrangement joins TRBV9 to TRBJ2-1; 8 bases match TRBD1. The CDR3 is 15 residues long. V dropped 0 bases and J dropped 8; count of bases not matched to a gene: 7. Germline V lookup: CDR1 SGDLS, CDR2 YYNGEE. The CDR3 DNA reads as TGTGCCAGCAGCGTAGGGACAGGGAGTTGGGATGAGCAGTTCTTC. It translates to CASSVGTGSWDEQFF.

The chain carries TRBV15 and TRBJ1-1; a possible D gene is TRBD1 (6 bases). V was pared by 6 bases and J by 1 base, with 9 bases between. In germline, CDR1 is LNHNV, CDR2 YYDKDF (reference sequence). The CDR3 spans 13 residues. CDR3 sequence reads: CATSIQGNTEAFF. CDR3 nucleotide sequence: TGTGCCACCAGTATACAGGGGAACACTGAAGCTTTCTTT. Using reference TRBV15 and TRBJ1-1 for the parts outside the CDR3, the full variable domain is DAMVIQNPRYQVTQFGKPVTLSCSQTLNHNVMYWYQQKSSQAPKLLFHYYDKDFNNEADTPDNFQSRRPNTSFCFLDIRSPGLGDTAMYLCATSIQGNTEAFFGQGTRLTVV.

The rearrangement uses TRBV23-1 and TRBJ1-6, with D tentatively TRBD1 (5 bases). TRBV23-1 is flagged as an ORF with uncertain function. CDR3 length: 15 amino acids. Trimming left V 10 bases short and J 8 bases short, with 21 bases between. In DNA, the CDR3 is TGCGCCACCCGGGGGTCTGGACACGCGGATTCACCCCTCCACTTT. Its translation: CATRGSGHADSPLHF.

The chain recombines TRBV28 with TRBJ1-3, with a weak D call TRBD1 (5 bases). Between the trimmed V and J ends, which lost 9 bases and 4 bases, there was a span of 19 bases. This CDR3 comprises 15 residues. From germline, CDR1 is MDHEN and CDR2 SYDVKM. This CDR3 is CASKAGGVSGNTIYF. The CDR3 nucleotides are TGTGCCAGTAAAGCCGGGGGGGTGTCCGGAAACACCATATATTTT.

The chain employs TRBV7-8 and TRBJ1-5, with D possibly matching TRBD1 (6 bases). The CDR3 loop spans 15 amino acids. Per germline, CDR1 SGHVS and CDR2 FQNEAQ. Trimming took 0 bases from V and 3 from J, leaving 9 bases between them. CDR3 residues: CASSLAGADNQPQHF. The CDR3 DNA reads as TGTGCCAGCAGCTTAGCGGGGGCTGACAATCAGCCCCAGCATTTT.

The CDR3 nucleotides are TGTGCCAGCAGCGCCTATATGAACACTGAAGCTTTCTTT. It codes for CASSAYMNTEAFF. V gene TRBV21-1 combines with J gene TRBJ1-1. TRBV21-1 corresponds to a pseudogene. The CDR3 length is 13 residues.

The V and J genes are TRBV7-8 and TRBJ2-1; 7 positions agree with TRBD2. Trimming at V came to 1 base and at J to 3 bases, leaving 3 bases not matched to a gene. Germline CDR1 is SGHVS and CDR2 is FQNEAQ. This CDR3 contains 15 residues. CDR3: CASSLGAGIYNEQFF. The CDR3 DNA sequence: TGTGCCAGCAGCTTAGGAGCGGGGATCTACAATGAGCAGTTCTTC.

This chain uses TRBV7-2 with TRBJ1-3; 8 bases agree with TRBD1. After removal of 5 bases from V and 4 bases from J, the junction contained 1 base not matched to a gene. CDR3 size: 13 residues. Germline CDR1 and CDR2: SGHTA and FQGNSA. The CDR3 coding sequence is TGTGCCAGCAGCAGGACAGGGGGAAACACCATATATTTT. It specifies CASSRTGGNTIYF.

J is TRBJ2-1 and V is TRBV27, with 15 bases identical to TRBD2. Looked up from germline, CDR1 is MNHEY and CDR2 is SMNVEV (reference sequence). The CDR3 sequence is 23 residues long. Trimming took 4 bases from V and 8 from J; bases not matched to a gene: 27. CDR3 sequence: CASSSFTPGTSGRLQLFRDEQFF. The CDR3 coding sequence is TGTGCCAGCAGTTCCTTTACACCCGGGACTAGCGGGAGGTTACAACTCTTTAGGGATGAGCAGTTCTTC.